These 7 T cell receptor beta chains were sequenced from one sample in a study of cytomegalovirus exposure and HLA in healthy donors. Use of 60 Vbeta and 13 Jbeta primers characterized the PCR. The assay was immunoSEQ multiplex PCR, and TCRdb's table has in-frame clones only and misses some. The profile shows more than 100,000 clones, around four fifths of them singletons. Sequencing was carried out using PBMCs. The receptors were gathered from a woman aged 50 to 60 in good health and CMV-seropositive.

The gene calls are TRBV18 and TRBJ1-2, with a possible D match to TRBD1 (5 bases). CDR3 size: 14 residues. Germline CDR1 KGHSH, CDR2 LQKENI. The V end was cut by 2 bases, the J end by 2 bases, with 9 bases between. The CDR3 loop reads CASSPVRENYGYTF. The CDR3 nucleotides are TGTGCCAGCTCACCAGTCAGGGAAAACTATGGCTACACCTTC.

CDR3 DNA: TGTGCCAGCAGTGCCCAGGGGGCTCACAACGAGCAGTACTTC. Its protein is CASSAQGAHNEQYF. This chain joins TRBV6-5 and TRBJ2-5; TRBD1 matches at 8 bases. TRBJ2-7 matches the DNA end more closely, so the J call is doubtful. Germline CDR1 MNHEY, CDR2 SVGAGI. The CDR3 is made up of 14 amino acids.

The CDR3 DNA reads as TGTGCCAGCAGAAAAGCGGGAGCAGCTGCAGATACGCAGTATTTT. Translated, it gives CASRKAGAAADTQYF. This chain uses TRBV6-6 with TRBJ2-3, with TRBD2 matching 8 bases. The germline CDR1 and CDR2 sequences are MNHNY and SVGAGI (reference sequence). V gave up 6 bases and J gave up 4 bases; unmatched junction bases: 9. The length of the CDR3 is 15 residues.

The chain is built from TRBV5-1 and TRBJ1-1; D perhaps matches TRBD1 (5 bases). This CDR3 contains 12 residues. Germline-derived CDR1 and CDR2 are SGHRS and YFSETQ. V lost 4 bases to trimming and J lost 11 bases, with 15 bases between them. This CDR3 is CASSQSTEEAFF. In DNA form, the CDR3 reads TGCGCCAGCAGCCAGTCGACAGAGGAGGCTTTCTTT.

J is TRBJ1-1 and V is TRBV7-3; D might be TRBD1 (6 bases). The CDR3 has 14 amino acids. Deletions cut 6 bases from V and 8 bases from J, with 19 bases between. Germline V gene lookup returns CDR1 SGHTA and CDR2 FQGTGA. As DNA, the CDR3 is TGTGCCAGCAGTCCCGAACCGGGACAAGCAGAAGCTTTCTTT. It is translated as CASSPEPGQAEAFF.

The chain employs TRBV7-6 and TRBJ1-5; unclear D gene. The germline CDR1 and CDR2 sequences are SGHVS and FNYEAQ. Deletions cut 6 bases from V and 4 bases from J, with 7 bases between. CDR3 length: 12 residues. Here the CDR3 DNA reads TGTGCCAGCAGTTTTCTAAATCAGCCCCAGCATTTT. It specifies CASSFLNQPQHF.

The chain is built from TRBV7-6 and TRBJ2-2; D perhaps matches TRBD2 (6 bases). The CDR3 is 16 amino acids. CDR1 and CDR2 (germline): SGHVS, FNYEAQ. The V and J ends lost 1 base and 6 bases respectively, with 15 bases between them. The CDR3 sequence is CASSLVGGRMAGELFF. As DNA, the CDR3 is TGTGCCAGCAGCTTAGTTGGTGGGAGGATGGCCGGGGAGCTGTTTTTT. Complete variable domain (other parts from reference TRBV7-6 and TRBJ2-2): GAGVSQSPRYKVTKRGQDVALRCDPISGHVSLYWYRQALGQGPEFLTYFNYEAQQDKSGLPNDRFSAERPEGSISTLTIQRTEQRDSAMYRCASSLVGGRMAGELFFGEGSRLTVL.